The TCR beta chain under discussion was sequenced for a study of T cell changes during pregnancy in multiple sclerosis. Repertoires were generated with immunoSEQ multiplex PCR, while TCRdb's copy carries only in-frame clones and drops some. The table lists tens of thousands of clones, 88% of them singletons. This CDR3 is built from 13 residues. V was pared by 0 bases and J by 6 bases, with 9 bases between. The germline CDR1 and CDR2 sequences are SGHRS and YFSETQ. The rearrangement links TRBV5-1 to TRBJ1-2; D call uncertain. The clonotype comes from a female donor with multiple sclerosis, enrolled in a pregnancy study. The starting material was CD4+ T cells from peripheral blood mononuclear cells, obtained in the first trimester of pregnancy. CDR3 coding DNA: TGCGCCAGCAGCTTGGGGCGGGGAGATGGCTACACCTTC. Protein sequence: CASSLGRGDGYTF.